The 31 T cell receptor beta chains given below trace back to one sample, sequenced in a study of blood T cell repertoires in COVID-19. Here immunoSEQ multiplex PCR was the method, and the copy in TCRdb shows in-frame clones only, minus some. The sample lists about 400,000 clones; 87% were seen once. Specimen: PBMCs or T cells enriched from blood (not recorded which). The receptor source for this set is a woman between 18 and 29 years old with acute COVID-19.

This clone has only one observation. The chain carries TRBV5-1 and TRBJ1-2, with 7 bases that match TRBD1. The germline gives CDR1 SGHRS, CDR2 YFSETQ. The CDR3 length is 15 residues. The V gene end was trimmed by 1 base and the J gene end by 7 bases; junction bases not matched to a gene: 10. In DNA, the CDR3 is TGCGCCAGCAGCTTGCGTTCAGGGGGACAACTTGGCTACACCTTC. This gives the protein CASSLRSGGQLGYTF.

The chain couples TRBV13 to TRBJ1-3; a weak D match, TRBD1 (6 bases). Trimming cost V 5 bases and J 4 bases, with 24 bases left between them. Germline CDR1 reads PRHDT; CDR2 reads FYEKMQ (reference sequence). The CDR3 extends over 18 amino acids. CDR3 sequence reads: CASSPRAGDSGPGNTIYF. The CDR3 bases are TGTGCCAGCAGCCCTCGTGCAGGGGATTCAGGGCCCGGAAACACCATATATTTT.

Remarks on this clone: Its ends do not fully match the called genes, so a read error is possible. This chain joins TRBV7-7 and TRBJ2-5; TRBD2 agrees at 8 bases. The CDR3 has 16 amino acids. Per the germline V gene, CDR1 is SSHAT and CDR2 is FNYEAQ (reference sequence). Written as DNA, the CDR3 is TGTGCTAGCAGCCAGGGGATCCGGGGGGGAGCAGAGACCCAGTACTTC. This translates into CASSQGIRGGAETQYF.

This clone came up a few times. The V gene is TRBV4-2, the J gene TRBJ1-3, with D possibly TRBD1 on 5 matching bases. This CDR3 region has 13 residues. CDR1 is LGHNA, CDR2 YNFKEQ, per germline. Trimming shortened V by 5 bases and J by 10 bases, and 15 bases separated the two germline ends. The CDR3 nucleotides are TGTGCCAGCAGCTCGGACCGGGGGTATACCATATATTTT. Translated, it gives CASSSDRGYTIYF.

A word on this clone: Additional DNA sequences in this sample encode the identical CDR3. V usage is TRBV5-6 and J usage is TRBJ2-5, with D possibly being TRBD2 (5 bases). The V and J ends lost 4 bases and 1 base respectively, with 8 bases between them. CDR3 length equals 13 residues. Germline V gene sequence: CDR1 SGHDT, CDR2 YYEEEE. CDR3 sequence reads: CASSLTSQETQYF. CDR3 nucleotide sequence: TGTGCCAGCAGCCTTACTAGCCAAGAGACCCAGTACTTC.

This chain links TRBV9 with TRBJ1-6; perhaps TRBD1 as D (5 bases). This CDR3 region has 17 residues. From germline, CDR1 is SGDLS and CDR2 YYNGEE. Trimming took off 4 bases at V and 4 bases at J, with 18 bases between the two ends. The CDR3, as DNA: TGTGCCAGCAGCTCCCCCGGGACTGGGGCATATAATTCACCCCTCCACTTT. Translation gives CASSSPGTGAYNSPLHF.

The chain couples TRBV11-2 to TRBJ2-1; no firm D call. Trimming removed 8 bases from V and 0 bases from J, with 14 bases in between. CDR1 is SGHAT and CDR2 is FQNNGV in the germline V gene. The CDR3 sequence is 15 residues long. The CDR3 region is CASCDSGSSYNEQFF. The CDR3 region has the DNA TGTGCCAGCTGTGACTCTGGTAGCTCCTACAATGAGCAGTTCTTC.

On this clone: At one boundary the junction diverges from the germline segment, which might be a read error. The chain combines TRBV7-7 with TRBJ2-5; 15 bases agree with TRBD2. CDR3 length: 16 residues. Per germline, CDR1 SSHAT and CDR2 FNYEAQ (reference sequence). CDR3 loop: CASSQGLAGGQETQYF. CDR3 sequence (DNA): TGTGCTAGCAGCCAAGGACTAGCGGGGGGGCAAGAGACCCAGTACTTC.

The rearrangement uses TRBV5-1 and TRBJ2-5; TRBD2 matches 9 bases. The CDR3 is 17 amino acids. Germline V gene data show CDR1 as SGHRS and CDR2 as YFSETQ. V lost 3 bases to trimming and J lost 2 bases; unmatched junction nucleotides: 11. The CDR3 region is CASSSRGSGGGQETQYF. In DNA form, the CDR3 reads TGCGCCAGCAGCTCCAGGGGTAGCGGGGGAGGACAAGAGACCCAGTACTTC.

This chain joins TRBV29-1 and TRBJ1-2; possibly TRBD1 for D (5 bases). V was cut by 4 bases and J by 3 bases, with 9 bases left in between. CDR3 length: 12 residues. Germline loops: CDR1 SQVTM, CDR2 ANQGSEA. CDR3 loop: CSVGGGDYGYTF. In nucleotides, the CDR3 is TGCAGCGTTGGGGGCGGGGACTATGGCTACACCTTC.

The gene calls are TRBV2 and TRBJ2-5; weak D call: TRBD2 (6 bases). The CDR3 totals 15 residues. V was clipped by 8 bases and J by 5 bases, with 21 bases between them. Germline assignment: CDR1 SNHLY and CDR2 FYNNEI. CDR3 bases: TGTGCCAGCGGCAAGGCTCGGGGGAATAGGGAGACCCAGTACTTC. Encoded protein: CASGKARGNRETQYF.

The rearrangement joins TRBV29-1 to TRBJ1-4, with a tentative D call TRBD1 (6 bases). The CDR3 runs to 15 residues. Germline values: CDR1 SQVTM, CDR2 ANQGSEA. Deletions cut 5 bases from V and 0 bases from J, with 13 bases between. The CDR3 here is CSVREAGATNEKLFF. The CDR3 DNA reads as TGCAGCGTTCGTGAGGCAGGGGCAACTAATGAAAAACTGTTTTTT.

This chain joins TRBV9 and TRBJ2-3; TRBD2 matches at 7 bases. CDR1 SGDLS and CDR2 YYNGEE come from the germline V gene. This CDR3 contains 16 residues. The V and J ends lost 4 bases and 2 bases, in that order; junction bases with no gene match: 10. CDR3 nucleotides: TGTGCCAGCAGCCCAGGCGACGGGAGGATCACAGATACGCAGTATTTT. Encoded protein: CASSPGDGRITDTQYF.

The V and J genes are TRBV4-1 and TRBJ2-1; D may be TRBD1 (6 bases). The CDR3 sequence is 17 residues long. The germline V gene encodes CDR1 MGHRA and CDR2 YSYEKL. Trimming removed 0 bases from V and 4 bases from J, with 16 bases in between. CDR3 region: CASSQDPAGQGYNEQFF. DNA for the CDR3: TGCGCCAGCAGCCAAGATCCGGCGGGCCAGGGGTACAATGAGCAGTTCTTC.

The V gene is TRBV28, the J gene TRBJ1-2; no reliable D call. V gave up 8 bases and J gave up 3 bases, with 16 bases separating them. Germline V gene data show CDR1 as MDHEN and CDR2 as SYDVKM. CDR3 size: 14 residues. In DNA, the CDR3 is TGTGCCAGCTCCTCTCCATGGGGAGACTATGGCTACACCTTC. Amino acid sequence: CASSSPWGDYGYTF.

The chain couples TRBV19 to TRBJ2-1; D is perhaps TRBD2 (5 bases). The CDR3 spans 14 residues. Germline V gene lookup returns CDR1 LNHDA and CDR2 SQIVND (reference sequence). Trimming cost V 9 bases and J 4 bases, with 16 bases left between them. CDR3 sequence reads: CASQTSRVYNEQFF. The CDR3, as DNA: TGTGCCAGCCAAACTAGTCGAGTATACAATGAGCAGTTCTTC. Full variable domain (outside the CDR3, taken from reference TRBV19 and TRBJ2-1): DGGITQSPKYLFRKEGQNVTLSCEQNLNHDAMYWYRQDPGQGLRLIYYSQIVNDFQKGDIAEGYSVSREKKESFPLTVTSAQKNPTAFYLCASQTSRVYNEQFFGPGTRLTVL.

The V gene is TRBV11-2, the J gene TRBJ2-5; 9 bases are a match to TRBD2. Per the germline V gene, CDR1 is SGHAT and CDR2 is FQNNGV. Unmatched junction bases numbered 4, after V lost 3 bases and J lost 2 bases. CDR3 length: 15 amino acids. The CDR3 coding sequence is TGTGCCAGCAGCTTTCCTCTAGCGGGACAAGAGACCCAGTACTTC. Its translation: CASSFPLAGQETQYF. The complete variable domain, with remaining parts taken from reference TRBV11-2 and TRBJ2-5, reads EAGVAQSPRYKIIEKRQSVAFWCNPISGHATLYWYQQILGQGPKLLIQFQNNGVVDDSQLPKDRFSAERLKGVDSTLKIQPAKLEDSAVYLCASSFPLAGQETQYFGPGTRLLVL.

V is TRBV7-2 and J is TRBJ2-7; 7 bases are shared with TRBD1. The CDR3 length is 15 residues. Germline V gene lookup returns CDR1 SGHTA and CDR2 FQGNSA. V lost 6 bases and J lost 0; bases outside the gene matches: 8. CDR3 DNA sequence: TGTGCCAGCAGAGAGGGGGCAGGGGGCTCCTACGAGCAGTACTTC. Residues: CASREGAGGSYEQYF.

This sequence joins TRBV27 and TRBJ1-5; no clear D gene. This CDR3 region has 16 residues. Trimming left V 2 bases short and J 0 bases short, with 11 bases between. From germline, CDR1 is MNHEY and CDR2 SMNVEV (reference sequence). CDR3 loop: CASSLRPATSNQPQHF. The DNA for the CDR3 is TGTGCCAGCAGTTTACGTCCAGCGACTAGCAATCAGCCCCAGCATTTT.

The gene calls are TRBV4-1 and TRBJ1-5; 8 bases fit TRBD1. V gave up 0 bases and J gave up 4 bases; unmatched junction bases: 11. Germline V gene sequence: CDR1 MGHRA, CDR2 YSYEKL. This CDR3 contains 18 residues. As DNA, the CDR3 is TGCGCCAGCAGCCAAGATAGGGCAGGGGGCCCATATAATCAGCCCCAGCATTTT. This translates into CASSQDRAGGPYNQPQHF.

The CDR3 DNA sequence: TGTGCCAGCAGCTTGACTAGCGGGAGCTCCTACGAGCAGTACTTC. It codes for CASSLTSGSSYEQYF. The rearrangement links TRBV7-6 to TRBJ2-7, with 12 bases matching TRBD2. Unmatched junction bases numbered 0, after V lost 3 bases and J lost 0 bases. This CDR3 is built from 15 residues. The germline gives CDR1 SGHVS, CDR2 FNYEAQ. Filled out from reference TRBV7-6 and TRBJ2-7, the complete variable domain reads GAGVSQSPRYKVTKRGQDVALRCDPISGHVSLYWYRQALGQGPEFLTYFNYEAQQDKSGLPNDRFSAERPEGSISTLTIQRTEQRDSAMYRCASSLTSGSSYEQYFGPGTRLTVT.

The chain links TRBV9 to TRBJ2-5; D is uncertain. Germline-derived CDR1 and CDR2 are SGDLS and YYNGEE. CDR3 size: 14 residues. V dropped 0 bases and J dropped 1 base, with 7 bases sitting between them. The DNA for the CDR3 is TGTGCCAGCAGCGTAGGACTCCTCCAAGAGACCCAGTACTTC. This sequence encodes CASSVGLLQETQYF.

The chain couples TRBV5-1 to TRBJ1-1; TRBD1 might be the D (6 bases). This CDR3 has 14 amino acids. CDR1 is SGHRS, CDR2 YFSETQ, per germline. With 5 bases removed from V and 0 bases from J, the gap between germline ends came to 11 bases. CDR3 residues: CASRLQGVNTEAFF. The CDR3 region has the DNA TGCGCCAGCAGATTACAGGGCGTGAACACTGAAGCTTTCTTT.

Concerning this clone: A much more abundant neighbour one base away suggests this may be a read error. Other DNA variants within this sample encode the same CDR3. The chain carries TRBV28 and TRBJ2-5, with D possibly TRBD2 on 6 matching bases. CDR1 and CDR2 (germline): MDHEN, SYDVKM. Trimming took off 6 bases at V and 5 bases at J, with 7 bases between the two ends. The CDR3 has 11 residues. In DNA, the CDR3 is TGTGCCAGCAGACGGGGGGAGACCCAGTACTTC. Its translation is CASRRGETQYF. The variable domain in full, completed from reference TRBV28 and TRBJ2-5, reads DVKVTQSSRYLVKRTGEKVFLECVQDMDHENMFWYRQDPGLGLRLIYFSYDVKMKEKGDIPEGYSVSREKKERFSLILESASTNQTSMYLCASRRGETQYFGPGTRLLVL.

The chain combines TRBV6-5 with TRBJ2-5; D is possibly TRBD2 (5 bases). The CDR3 loop spans 15 amino acids. In germline, CDR1 is MNHEY, CDR2 SVGAGI. V was trimmed by 8 bases and J by 5 bases, leaving 21 bases between them. The CDR3 region is CASRGRGLLSETQYF. DNA for the CDR3: TGTGCCAGCCGGGGTCGCGGACTCCTCTCGGAGACCCAGTACTTC.

This chain joins TRBV7-2 and TRBJ2-5; D is possibly TRBD2 (7 bases). Looked up from germline, CDR1 is SGHTA and CDR2 is FQGNSA. This CDR3 spans 15 amino acids. V was shortened by 0 bases and J by 4 bases, with 12 bases between the two germline ends. The CDR3 DNA reads TGTGCCAGCAGCTTAGCAGGGGGGGCCAGAGAGACCCAGTACTTC. It translates to CASSLAGGARETQYF.

This chain connects TRBV29-1 to TRBJ1-1, with D uncertain. V was trimmed by 5 bases and J by 1 base, leaving 5 bases between them. The CDR3 consists of 11 residues. Germline CDR1 reads SQVTM; CDR2 reads ANQGSEA. CDR3 in amino acids: CSVTRNTEAFF. The DNA of the CDR3 is TGCAGCGTTACAAGGAACACTGAAGCTTTCTTT.

The chain combines TRBV9 with TRBJ1-2, with TRBD1 matching over 10 bases. Germline lookup yields CDR1 SGDLS and CDR2 YYNGEE. CDR3 length: 14 residues. V shed 4 bases, J shed 8 bases, and the junction held 8 bases outside the gene matches. CDR3 bases: TGTGCCAGCAGCTCAGGACAGGGGGGTTACGGCTACACCTTC. Its translation: CASSSGQGGYGYTF.

The genes are TRBV7-3 and TRBJ1-1; D gene unclear. The CDR3 length is 12 residues. V shed 5 bases and J shed 1 base, with 5 bases lying between them. CDR1 and CDR2 from the germline V gene are SGHTA and FQGTGA. CDR3 sequence: CASSRQNTEAFF. The CDR3 DNA is TGTGCCAGCAGCCGACAGAACACTGAAGCTTTCTTT.

V and J are TRBV4-2 and TRBJ1-2; D is undetermined. The CDR3 runs to 15 residues. The germline V gene encodes CDR1 LGHNA and CDR2 YNFKEQ. V lost 0 bases, J lost 2 bases, and 10 bases lay in between. The CDR3 bases are TGTGCCAGCAGCCAAGAGGCTACGGGAAACTATGGCTACACCTTC. As protein: CASSQEATGNYGYTF.

This chain links TRBV10-1 with TRBJ1-5; no clear D. The CDR3 totals 15 residues. Germline values: CDR1 WNHNN, CDR2 SYGVQD (reference sequence). Trimming removed 9 bases from V and 0 bases from J, with 15 bases in between. The CDR3 sequence is CARSHSGYSNQPQHF. The CDR3 nucleotides are TGCGCCAGAAGTCACTCAGGATATAGCAATCAGCCCCAGCATTTT.